The next 8 T cell receptor beta chains were all read from a single sample in a study of T-cell memory formation after mild COVID-19. TCRdb reprocessed the 5' RACE reads with MiXCR, giving one entry per CDR3 protein. The data contain 340,000 or so distinct CDR3 sequences, under 15% of them singletons. Sequenced sample: PBMCs or a T cell subset sorted from them (not recorded which). Receptors originate from a young man who had mild COVID-19 (a few samples of this study predate the infection). Cell type and time point are not known.

This clonotype was observed a handful of times. The CDR3 bases are TGTGCCACCAGCAGAGGAGTGGACGGGGAGCTGTTTTTT. This encodes CATSRGVDGELFF. The chain links TRBV15 to TRBJ2-2, with no clear D. The germline V gene has CDR1 LNHNV and CDR2 YYDKDF (reference sequence). V gave up 1 base and J gave up 7 bases, with 7 bases separating them. The CDR3 totals 13 residues.

This clonotype was seen a few times. This sequence joins TRBV4-1 and TRBJ1-1; maybe TRBD1 (5 bases). This CDR3 comprises 15 residues. Trimming took off 1 base at V and 0 bases at J, with 9 bases between the two ends. The germline gives CDR1 MGHRA, CDR2 YSYEKL. In DNA, the CDR3 is TGCGCCAGCAGCCAAGGCAGGGTCATGAACACTGAAGCTTTCTTT. It is translated as CASSQGRVMNTEAFF.

This clonotype has a count of ten or more. The chain couples TRBV5-1 to TRBJ2-7; 7 bases are a match to TRBD1. This CDR3 has 15 residues. V lost 4 bases to trimming and J lost 1 base; unmatched junction nucleotides: 8. Germline V gene data show CDR1 as SGHRS and CDR2 as YFSETQ. The CDR3 DNA reads as TGCGCCAGCAGCCTGGGGACAGTTTTTTCCTACGAGCAGTACTTC. It codes for CASSLGTVFSYEQYF.

This clonotype was detected many times. The chain is built from TRBV7-7 and TRBJ2-5; D possibly corresponds to TRBD1 (6 bases). The CDR3 extends over 14 amino acids. Germline loops: CDR1 SSHAT, CDR2 FNYEAQ (reference sequence). Trimming stripped 5 bases from V and 5 bases from J, with 15 bases between. The DNA for the CDR3 is TGTGCCAGCAGCCCCGACAGGAGCGAGGAGACCCAGTACTTC. Protein sequence: CASSPDRSEETQYF. Complete variable domain (other parts from reference TRBV7-7 and TRBJ2-5): GAGVSQSPRYKVTKRGQDVTLRCDPISSHATLYWYQQALGQGPEFLTYFNYEAQPDKSGLPSDRFSAERPEGSISTLTIQRTEQRDSAMYRCASSPDRSEETQYFGPGTRLLVL.

This clonotype has a handful of counts. The chain carries TRBV24-1 and TRBJ1-2, with 8 bases aligning to TRBD1. In germline, CDR1 is KGHDR, CDR2 SFDVKD. V gave up 4 bases and J gave up 8 bases; unmatched junction bases: 8. CDR3 length: 14 amino acids. The CDR3 bases are TGTGCCACCAGTGAAAGGACAGGGCAAGGCGGCTACACCTTC. This sequence encodes CATSERTGQGGYTF.

The chain joins TRBV6-6 to TRBJ2-1; D is unresolved. V lost 1 base to trimming and J lost 9 bases, with 1 base between them. The CDR3 contains 10 residues. Germline CDR1 and CDR2: MNHNY and SVGAGI (reference sequence). Here the CDR3 reads CASSYFEQFF. The CDR3 DNA is TGTGCCAGCAGTTACTTTGAGCAGTTCTTC.

The J gene is TRBJ1-1, the V gene TRBV25-1; TRBD1 is a possible D gene (6 bases). The CDR3 runs to 16 residues. Between the trimmed V and J ends, which lost 0 bases and 4 bases, there was a span of 15 bases. CDR1 is MGHDK and CDR2 is SYGVNS in the germline V gene. This CDR3 is CASSEYRGAPGTEAFF. In nucleotides, the CDR3 is TGTGCCAGCAGTGAATATAGGGGGGCGCCGGGCACTGAAGCTTTCTTT.

The genes are TRBV15 and TRBJ1-5, with a weak D call TRBD1 (5 bases). Germline loops: CDR1 LNHNV, CDR2 YYDKDF (reference sequence). Trimming pared 0 bases from V and 3 bases from J, leaving 12 bases between. This CDR3 contains 16 residues. The DNA of the CDR3 is TGTGCCACCAGCAGAGATCATGGGGACCCCAATCAGCCCCAGCATTTT. Residues: CATSRDHGDPNQPQHF.